This TCR beta chain was obtained from a study of Graves' ophthalmopathy and Graves' hyperthyroidism. Looking at the study overall: Pretreatment peripheral blood was obtained at initial diagnosis.

CDR3 regions of TCR beta were amplified from RNA transcripts. An opening RT-PCR round employed HTBI primers and preceded a second-round multiplex PCR. In TCRdb, the multiplex PCR reads were re-called with MiXCR into one record per CDR3 protein. Of some 520,000 distinct CDR3 sequences in the sample, around 14% were seen once. V lost 4 bases and J lost 7, with 5 bases in between. The CDR3 covers 11 residues. The germline V gene has CDR1 MDHEN and CDR2 SYDVKM. This clonotype was detected many times. Its antigen is not known. General study results and limits: The majority of expanded thyroid clonotypes above 0.001 frequency also occurred in blood. The model flagged ophthalmopathy progression at more than 70% sensitivity and 72% to 85% specificity. Sensitivity of roughly 88% and specificity of less than 82% were achieved when a 13-signature model separated ophthalmopathy from stable hyperthyroidism.

Sequencing was done on a sample of blood. The gene calls are TRBV28 and TRBJ1-5; no clear D gene. This receptor was identified in a young woman with Graves' ophthalmopathy. The CDR3 loop is CASSYDQPQHF. DNA of the CDR3: TGTGCCAGCAGTTACGACCAGCCCCAGCATTTT.